These 15 T cell receptor beta chains were all obtained from the same sample, sequenced in a study of blood T cell repertoires in COVID-19. Libraries were prepared by immunoSEQ multiplex PCR; TCRdb keeps only in-frame clonotypes and omits some of them. The sample lists about 280,000 clones; more than 75% were seen once. The sample was PBMCs or T cells enriched from blood (not recorded which). Source of these receptors: a woman aged 55-70 years in a cohort exposed to, infected with or recovered from COVID-19 (not recorded which).

The chain couples TRBV7-6 to TRBJ1-4; 8 positions match TRBD1. J gave up 4 bases and V 5 bases, and 3 bases lay outside the gene matches. Germline V gene data show CDR1 as SGHVS and CDR2 as FNYEAQ. This CDR3 comprises 14 residues. Written as DNA, the CDR3 is TGTGCCAGCAGCGACAGGGGCGGTAATGAAAAACTGTTTTTT. Residues: CASSDRGGNEKLFF.

The chain carries TRBV5-6 and TRBJ2-7; 7 bases line up with TRBD1. V lost 0 bases to trimming and J lost 5 bases; unmatched junction nucleotides: 5. The V gene's germline CDR1 is SGHDT and CDR2 YYEEEE. The CDR3 has 14 amino acids. CDR3 region: CASSLEGRGNEQYF. The CDR3, as DNA: TGTGCCAGCAGCTTGGAGGGCAGGGGGAACGAGCAGTACTTC.

J is TRBJ1-6 and V is TRBV2, with D uncertain. Germline values: CDR1 SNHLY, CDR2 FYNNEI. This CDR3 comprises 16 residues. V shed 4 bases and J shed 0 bases, with 10 bases lying between them. The CDR3: CASSGSEASYNSPLHF. The CDR3 DNA reads as TGTGCCAGCAGTGGGTCTGAGGCCTCCTATAATTCACCCCTCCACTTT.

The chain employs TRBV18 and TRBJ2-1, with D maybe TRBD2 (6 bases). Germline V gene data show CDR1 as KGHSH and CDR2 as LQKENI. This CDR3 region has 16 residues. V gave up 6 bases and J gave up 7 bases, with 22 bases separating them. Here the CDR3 reads CASSPRVGGGGNEQFF. For the CDR3, the DNA is TGTGCCAGCTCCCCCCGAGTCGGAGGTGGGGGGAATGAGCAGTTCTTC.

The chain employs TRBV5-1 and TRBJ2-7; D is unclear. Germline V gene sequence: CDR1 SGHRS, CDR2 YFSETQ. The CDR3 has 14 residues. The ends were cut back, 2 bases at V and 0 bases at J, with 9 bases in the middle. The chain's CDR3 is CASSFPSSSYEQYF. The CDR3 region has the DNA TGCGCCAGCAGCTTTCCCTCTAGCTCCTACGAGCAGTACTTC.

The chain links TRBV28 to TRBJ1-2; 8 bases are a match to TRBD1. CDR3 length equals 17 residues. CDR1 is MDHEN and CDR2 is SYDVKM in the germline V gene. The ends lost 3 bases at V and 0 bases at J; junction bases unmatched: 9. The CDR3 nucleotides read TGTGCCAGCAGTTTCCCCGGGACAGGAGCTACTAACTATGGCTACACCTTC. Translated, it gives CASSFPGTGATNYGYTF.

This clone was detected once. CDR3 loop: CASRLTREAPINNEQFF. CDR3 DNA: TGTGCAAGTCGCTTAACTCGGGAAGCCCCCATAAACAATGAGCAGTTCTTC. The chain is built from TRBV12-2 and TRBJ2-1; the D call in the table, TRBD2, was not verified against the DNA. TRBV12-2 is assigned pseudogene status. This CDR3 is 17 amino acids long.

The chain links TRBV21-1 to TRBJ2-1; the table's D call, TRBD2, was not checked against the DNA. TRBV21-1 is designated a pseudogene. The CDR3 is 17 residues long. For the CDR3, the DNA is TGTGCCAGCAGCCGCGCCGGGACTAGCGAGGACTTCAATGAGCAGTTCTTC. Its protein product is CASSRAGTSEDFNEQFF.

The chain carries TRBV5-4 and TRBJ1-3; 7 bases are a match to TRBD1. The CDR3 runs 16 residues. With V trimmed by 2 bases and J by 1 base, 6 bases remained unmatched. Germline CDR1 is SGHNT and CDR2 is YYREEE (reference sequence). CDR3 residues: CASSFKSTGSGNTIYF. CDR3 coding DNA: TGTGCCAGCAGCTTCAAATCGACAGGGTCTGGAAACACCATATATTTT.

The rearrangement uses TRBV18 and TRBJ2-1; 8 nucleotides align to TRBD2. Unmatched junction bases numbered 6, after V lost 1 base and J lost 7 bases. CDR3 length: 15 amino acids. Germline V gene lookup returns CDR1 KGHSH and CDR2 LQKENI. CDR3 residues: CASSPQRELGNEQFF. For the CDR3, the DNA is TGTGCCAGCTCACCACAGCGGGAGCTGGGGAATGAGCAGTTCTTC.

Only a few counts were recorded for this clone. The chain links TRBV7-9 to TRBJ2-2, with 11 bases identical to TRBD2. The germline V gene has CDR1 SEHNR and CDR2 FQNEAQ (reference sequence). V lost 0 bases and J lost 0; bases outside the gene matches: 6. This CDR3 has 19 amino acids. CDR3 DNA sequence: TGTGCCAGCAGCTTAGCCGGACTAGCGGGTATCGCGAACACCGGGGAGCTGTTTTTT. It encodes CASSLAGLAGIANTGELFF.

The chain is built from TRBV7-9 and TRBJ2-7, with D unclear. V lost 7 bases to trimming and J lost 7 bases, with 11 bases between them. Germline CDR1 is SEHNR and CDR2 is FQNEAQ (reference sequence). The CDR3 contains 11 residues. CDR3 loop: CASILSGEQYF. The CDR3 region has the DNA TGTGCCAGCATCCTCTCCGGGGAGCAGTACTTC.

V usage is TRBV5-1 and J usage is TRBJ2-5, with TRBD2 matching over 9 bases. The CDR3 length is 16 residues. Trimming took 5 bases from V and 2 from J; bases not matched to a gene: 10. Germline CDR1 SGHRS, CDR2 YFSETQ. CDR3 nucleotides: TGCGCCAGCAGATCGCCTAGCGGGATAAGGCAAGAGACCCAGTACTTC. Translating gives CASRSPSGIRQETQYF.

The chain carries TRBV28 and TRBJ2-5, with 7 bases identical to TRBD1. Per germline, CDR1 MDHEN and CDR2 SYDVKM. After removal of 3 bases from V and 5 bases from J, the junction contained 12 bases not matched to a gene. This CDR3 is built from 16 residues. The CDR3 protein is CASSFGQAGSKETQYF. The DNA of the CDR3 is TGTGCCAGCAGTTTCGGACAGGCGGGTTCTAAGGAGACCCAGTACTTC.

There are a few counts of this clone. The chain joins TRBV7-2 to TRBJ2-3; possibly TRBD1 for D (6 bases). Trimming removed 4 bases at V and 4 bases at J, with 9 bases between. This CDR3 is built from 13 residues. Germline CDR1 is SGHTA and CDR2 is FQGNSA. The CDR3 region is CASSYRASDTQYF. The CDR3 DNA reads as TGTGCCAGCAGCTACAGGGCTTCAGATACGCAGTATTTT. Together with reference TRBV7-2 and TRBJ2-3, the CDR3 gives the full variable domain: GAGVSQSPSNKVTEKGKDVELRCDPISGHTALYWYRQSLGQGLEFLIYFQGNSAPDKSGLPSDRFSAERTGGSVSTLTIQRTQQEDSAVYLCASSYRASDTQYFGPGTRLTVL.